One and the same sample provided the 18 T cell receptor beta chains below, sequenced in a study of CD8 T cells in ankylosing spondylitis. TCRdb reanalysed the 5' RACE reads using MiXCR and keeps one entry per CDR3 protein. The sample carries 250,000 to 400,000 distinct CDR3 sequences, under 14% recorded once. The sample was blood, either unsorted or a sorted T cell fraction (not recorded which). Source of these receptors: a female donor with ankylosing spondylitis or in good health (not recorded which).

The V gene is TRBV5-1, the J gene TRBJ1-6, with 10 bases aligning to TRBD1. CDR3 length: 19 residues. The junction had 19 bases not matched to a gene; V was cut back by 5 bases and J by 8 bases. Germline V lookup: CDR1 SGHRS, CDR2 YFSETQ. The DNA for the CDR3 is TGCGCCAGCAGTGAAACCGGGACAGGGGAAGCCTCTTGGTATTCACCCCTCCACTTT. It is translated as CASSETGTGEASWYSPLHF.

There are many counts of this clonotype. V gene TRBV12-3 or TRBV12-4 combines with J gene TRBJ2-4, with 15 bases fitting TRBD2. J gave up 6 bases and V 5 bases, and 5 bases lay outside the gene matches. The CDR3 consists of 16 residues. The CDR3 DNA reads as TGTGCCAGCAGTGGACGGACTAGCGGGGGGGTAAACATTCAGTACTTC. Its protein product is CASSGRTSGGVNIQYF.

The sample holds many counts of this clonotype. V usage is TRBV20-1 and J usage is TRBJ2-1, with 11 bases fitting TRBD2. The J segment lost 8 bases and the V segment lost 2 bases, leaving 5 bases of the junction unmatched. This CDR3 contains 14 residues. CDR1 is DFQATT, CDR2 SNEGSKA, per germline (reference sequence). CDR3 in amino acids: CSARLAGGLDEQFF. As DNA, the CDR3 is TGCAGTGCTAGACTAGCGGGAGGCCTAGATGAGCAGTTCTTC.

The table lists this clonotype with many counts. V and J are TRBV5-1 and TRBJ2-3, with 7 bases matching TRBD2. The CDR3 covers 16 residues. The junction had 5 bases not matched to a gene; V was cut back by 0 bases and J by 1 base. Germline CDR1 reads SGHRS; CDR2 reads YFSETQ. The CDR3 sequence is CASSLASGARTDTQYF. The CDR3 DNA follows: TGCGCCAGCAGCTTGGCGAGCGGGGCGCGCACAGATACGCAGTATTTT.

This clonotype was counted many times. The chain couples TRBV12-3 or TRBV12-4 to TRBJ2-3; maybe TRBD1 (6 bases). The V and J ends lost 3 bases and 3 bases respectively, with 10 bases between them. This CDR3 contains 14 residues. CDR3 sequence reads: CASSLSRGTDTQYF. DNA of the CDR3: TGTGCCAGCAGTTTGTCCAGGGGAACAGATACGCAGTATTTT.

This clonotype was seen ten or more times. The chain recombines TRBV27 with TRBJ1-5, with D perhaps TRBD1 (6 bases). With 4 bases removed from V and 3 bases from J, the gap between germline ends came to 10 bases. Germline V lookup: CDR1 MNHEY, CDR2 SMNVEV (reference sequence). CDR3 length: 14 residues. In DNA, the CDR3 is TGTGCCAGCAGTTCCAGGGGAAACAATCAGCCCCAGCATTTT. Translated, it gives CASSSRGNNQPQHF.

The chain combines TRBV6-1 with TRBJ2-2, with 8 bases lining up with TRBD1. V trimming: 3 bases; J trimming: 6 bases; junction bases outside the gene matches: 9. Per germline, CDR1 MNHNS and CDR2 SASEGT. This CDR3 region has 16 residues. CDR3 amino acids: CASSDVDRGWSGELFF. The CDR3 coding sequence is TGTGCCAGCAGTGATGTCGACAGGGGCTGGTCCGGGGAGCTGTTTTTT.

This clonotype was counted ten times or more. The chain has TRBV27 and TRBJ2-7, with a weak D call TRBD1 (6 bases). Germline values: CDR1 MNHEY, CDR2 SMNVEV (reference sequence). The CDR3 consists of 13 residues. V lost 3 bases, J lost 7 bases, and 13 bases lay in between. The chain's CDR3 is CASSFAATGEQYF. The CDR3 region has the DNA TGTGCCAGCAGTTTCGCCGCTACAGGGGAGCAGTACTTC.

This clonotype was seen a few times. This rearrangement joins TRBV20-1 to TRBJ1-2; tentatively, D is TRBD1 (5 bases). The CDR3 consists of 14 residues. Trimming pared 6 bases from V and 5 bases from J, leaving 19 bases between. Per the germline V gene, CDR1 is DFQATT and CDR2 is SNEGSKA (reference sequence). CDR3 amino acids: CSADTFRVEYGYTF. The CDR3 coding sequence is TGCAGTGCAGATACCTTCAGGGTAGAATATGGCTACACCTTC.

This clonotype has at least ten counts. The chain combines TRBV29-1 with TRBJ2-1; 7 bases are a match to TRBD2. This CDR3 is 12 amino acids long. Germline V lookup: CDR1 SQVTM, CDR2 ANQGSEA. Trimming cost V 4 bases and J 7 bases; bases outside gene matches: 4. DNA of the CDR3: TGCAGCGTTGGGACCGGGGGGAATGAGCAGTTCTTC. It translates to CSVGTGGNEQFF.

The rearrangement links TRBV21-1 to TRBJ1-2; whether TRBD1, the table's D call, matches the DNA was not checked. TRBV21-1 is termed a pseudogene. The CDR3 loop spans 14 amino acids. The CDR3 region is CASSKALGGYGYTF. DNA of the CDR3: TGTGCCAGCAGCAAAGCGCTTGGGGGCTATGGCTACACCTTC.

To note about this clonotype: One end of the junction is discordant with germline, which a read error may explain. The chain recombines TRBV28 with TRBJ2-2, with D perhaps matching TRBD1 (7 bases). CDR1 and CDR2 (germline): MDHEN, SYDVKM. The CDR3 runs 15 residues. The CDR3 loop reads CASSPPPSSRGELLF. The CDR3 nucleotides are TGTGCCAGCAGTCCCCCCCCTAGCTCCAGGGGGGAGCTGCTTTTT.

This clonotype was recorded at least ten times. This chain connects TRBV20-1 to TRBJ2-1; 9 bases line up with TRBD1. V lost 6 bases, J lost 2 bases, and 8 bases stayed unmatched. The CDR3 sequence is 15 residues long. CDR1 is DFQATT and CDR2 is SNEGSKA in the germline V gene (reference sequence). The DNA for the CDR3 is TGCAGTGCCTCCCGAGGGACAGGGCCCTACAATGAGCAGTTCTTC. It encodes CSASRGTGPYNEQFF.

This clonotype has just a few counts. The chain is built from TRBV7-8 and TRBJ1-2; D is possibly TRBD1 (5 bases). Germline CDR1 and CDR2: SGHVS and FQNEAQ. The CDR3 covers 13 residues. Trimming took off 5 bases at V and 7 bases at J, with 14 bases between the two ends. CDR3 loop: CASSTGTPGGYTF. In DNA, the CDR3 is TGTGCCAGCAGCACCGGGACTCCCGGTGGCTACACCTTC.

As for this clonotype: A much larger clone differs from this one at a single base, so this may be a read error. The chain employs TRBV29-1 and TRBJ2-1; 7 nucleotides align to TRBD2. CDR3 size: 15 residues. The germline gives CDR1 SQVTM, CDR2 ANQGSEA. The CDR3 coding sequence is TGCAGCGTTGAGGGAGCGGGGAGCTCCTACAATGAGCCGTTCTTC. Translated: CSVEGAGSSYNEPFF.

This chain joins TRBV29-1 and TRBJ1-2; unclear D gene. Between the trimmed V and J ends, which lost 4 bases and 3 bases, there was a span of 9 bases. In germline, CDR1 is SQVTM, CDR2 ANQGSEA. This CDR3 contains 12 residues. The CDR3 is CSVGDRDYGYTF. DNA of the CDR3: TGCAGCGTTGGTGACCGGGACTATGGCTACACCTTC. Based on the CDR3 plus reference TRBV29-1 and TRBJ1-2, the full variable domain is SAVISQKPSRDICQRGTSLTIQCQVDSQVTMMFWYRQQPGQSLTLIATANQGSEATYESGFVIDKFPISRPNLTFSTLTVSNMSPEDSSIYLCSVGDRDYGYTFGSGTRLTVV.

This clonotype was recorded at least ten times. The chain carries TRBV7-2 and TRBJ2-2, with 9 nucleotides matching TRBD1. This CDR3 has 15 residues. Germline V gene lookup returns CDR1 SGHTA and CDR2 FQGNSA. J gave up 7 bases and V 2 bases, and 5 bases lay outside the gene matches. CDR3 coding DNA: TGTGCCAGCAGCTTAACACAGGGGGCAGTCGGGGAGCTGTTTTTT. Translated: CASSLTQGAVGELFF.

This clonotype was seen many times. The J gene is TRBJ2-3, the V gene TRBV20-1; D not certain. V shed 6 bases and J shed 2 bases, with 15 bases lying between them. Germline CDR1 is DFQATT and CDR2 is SNEGSKA (reference sequence). The CDR3 length is 14 residues. The CDR3: CSATALEFTDTQYF. The CDR3 region has the DNA TGCAGTGCGACCGCGCTGGAATTCACAGATACGCAGTATTTT.